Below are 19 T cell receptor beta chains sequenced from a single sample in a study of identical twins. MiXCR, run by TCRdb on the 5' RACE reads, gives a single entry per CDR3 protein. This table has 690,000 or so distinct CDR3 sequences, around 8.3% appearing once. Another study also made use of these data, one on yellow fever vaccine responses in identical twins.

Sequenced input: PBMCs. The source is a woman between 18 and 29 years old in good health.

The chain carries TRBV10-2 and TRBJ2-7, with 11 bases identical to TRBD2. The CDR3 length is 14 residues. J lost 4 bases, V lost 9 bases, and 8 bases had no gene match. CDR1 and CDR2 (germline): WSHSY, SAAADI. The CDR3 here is CASQTSGSQYEQYF. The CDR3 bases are TGCGCCAGTCAAACTAGCGGGAGTCAATACGAGCAGTACTTC.

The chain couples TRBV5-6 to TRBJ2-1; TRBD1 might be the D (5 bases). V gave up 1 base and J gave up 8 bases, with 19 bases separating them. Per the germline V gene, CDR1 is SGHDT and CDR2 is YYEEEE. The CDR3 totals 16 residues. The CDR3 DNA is TGTGCCAGCAGCTTGTACCCCCAGGGTGTGGGCGATGAGCAGTTCTTC. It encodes CASSLYPQGVGDEQFF.

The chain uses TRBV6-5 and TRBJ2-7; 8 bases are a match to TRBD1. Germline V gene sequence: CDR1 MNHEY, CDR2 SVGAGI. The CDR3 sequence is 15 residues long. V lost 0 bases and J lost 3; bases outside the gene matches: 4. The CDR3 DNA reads TGTGCCAGCAGTTACTCGGGGACAGGCGTCTACGAGCAGTACTTC. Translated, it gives CASSYSGTGVYEQYF.

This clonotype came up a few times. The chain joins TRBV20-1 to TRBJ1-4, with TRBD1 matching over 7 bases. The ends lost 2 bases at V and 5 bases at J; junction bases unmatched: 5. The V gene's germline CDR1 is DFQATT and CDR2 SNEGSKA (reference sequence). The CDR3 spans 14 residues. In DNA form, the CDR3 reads TGCAGTGCTAGAAAGAGGGGGCTCAATGAAAAACTGTTTTTT. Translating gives CSARKRGLNEKLFF.

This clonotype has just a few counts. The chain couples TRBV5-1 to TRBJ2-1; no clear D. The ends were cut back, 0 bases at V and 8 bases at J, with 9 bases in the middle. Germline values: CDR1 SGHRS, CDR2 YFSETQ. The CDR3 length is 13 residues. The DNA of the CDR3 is TGCGCCAGCAGCTTGGAGGGCGGCGATGAGCAGTTCTTC. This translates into CASSLEGGDEQFF.

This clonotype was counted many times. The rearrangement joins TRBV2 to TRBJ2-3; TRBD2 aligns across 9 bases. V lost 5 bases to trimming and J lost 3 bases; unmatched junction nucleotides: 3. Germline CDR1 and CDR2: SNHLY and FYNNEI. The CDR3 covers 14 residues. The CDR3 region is CASSRTSATDTQYF. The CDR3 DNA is TGTGCCAGCAGTAGGACTAGCGCGACAGATACGCAGTATTTT. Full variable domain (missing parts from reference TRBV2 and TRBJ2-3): EPEVTQTPSHQVTQMGQEVILRCVPISNHLYFYWYRQILGQKVEFLVSFYNNEISEKSEIFDDQFSVERPDGSNFTLKIRSTKLEDSAMYFCASSRTSATDTQYFGPGTRLTVL.

CDR3 sequence reads: CASSQSAGLGFVETQYF. The CDR3 nucleotides read TGTGCCAGCAGCCAGAGTGCGGGACTAGGATTTGTGGAGACCCAGTACTTC. The chain employs TRBV7-9 and TRBJ2-5; 8 bases line up with TRBD2. Trimming at V came to 5 bases and at J to 5 bases, leaving 16 bases not matched to a gene. There are 17 residues in the CDR3. Per germline, CDR1 SEHNR and CDR2 FQNEAQ (reference sequence).

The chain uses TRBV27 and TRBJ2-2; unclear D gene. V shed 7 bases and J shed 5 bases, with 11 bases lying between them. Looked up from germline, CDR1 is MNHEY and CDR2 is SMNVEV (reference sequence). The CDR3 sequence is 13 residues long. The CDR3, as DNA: TGTGCCAGCAAATTTGGTGGTACCGGGGAGCTGTTTTTT. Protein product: CASKFGGTGELFF.

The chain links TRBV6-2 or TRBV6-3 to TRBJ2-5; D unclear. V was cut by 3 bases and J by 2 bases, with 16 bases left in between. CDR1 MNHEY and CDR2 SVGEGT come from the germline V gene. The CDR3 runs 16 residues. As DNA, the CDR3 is TGTGCCAGCAGTTATGGGATAGCCCTGGGGCAAGAGACCCAGTACTTC. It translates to CASSYGIALGQETQYF.

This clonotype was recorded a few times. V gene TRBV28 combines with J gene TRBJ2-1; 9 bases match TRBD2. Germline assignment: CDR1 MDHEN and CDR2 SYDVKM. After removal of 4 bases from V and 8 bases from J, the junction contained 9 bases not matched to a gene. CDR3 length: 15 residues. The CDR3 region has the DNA TGTGCCAGCAGTTCGGTTGGTAGCGGGAGCTATGAGCAGTTCTTC. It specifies CASSSVGSGSYEQFF.

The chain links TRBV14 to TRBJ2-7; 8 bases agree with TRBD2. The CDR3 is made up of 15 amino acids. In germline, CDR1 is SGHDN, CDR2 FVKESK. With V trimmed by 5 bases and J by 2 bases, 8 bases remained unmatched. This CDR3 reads CASSSRLAPTYEQYF. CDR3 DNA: TGTGCCAGCAGCTCCCGACTAGCGCCGACCTACGAGCAGTACTTC.

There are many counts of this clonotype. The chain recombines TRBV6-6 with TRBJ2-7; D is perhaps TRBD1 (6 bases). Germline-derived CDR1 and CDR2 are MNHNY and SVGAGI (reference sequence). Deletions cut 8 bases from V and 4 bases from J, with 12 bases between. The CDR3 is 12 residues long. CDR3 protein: CASSIQGYEQYF. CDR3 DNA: TGTGCCAGCTCTATACAGGGATACGAGCAGTACTTC.

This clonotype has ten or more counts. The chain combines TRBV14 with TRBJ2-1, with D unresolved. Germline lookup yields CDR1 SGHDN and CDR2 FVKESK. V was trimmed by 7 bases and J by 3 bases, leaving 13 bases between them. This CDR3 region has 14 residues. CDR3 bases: TGTGCCAGCAATGCAGACACCTTCTACAATGAGCAGTTCTTC. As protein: CASNADTFYNEQFF.

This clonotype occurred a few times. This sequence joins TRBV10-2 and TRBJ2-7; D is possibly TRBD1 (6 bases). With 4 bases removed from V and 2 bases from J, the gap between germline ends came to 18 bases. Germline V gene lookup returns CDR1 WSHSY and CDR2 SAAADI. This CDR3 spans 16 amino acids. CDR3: CASSVPRGMLTYEQYF. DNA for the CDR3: TGCGCCAGCAGTGTCCCCAGGGGAATGTTAACCTACGAGCAGTACTTC.

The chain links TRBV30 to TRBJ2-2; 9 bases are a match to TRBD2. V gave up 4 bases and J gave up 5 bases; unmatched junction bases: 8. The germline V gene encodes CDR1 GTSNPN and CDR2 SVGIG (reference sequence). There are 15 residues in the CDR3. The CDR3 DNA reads TGTGCCTGGACCGAGGCGGGGGGGTCTACCGGGGAGCTGTTTTTT. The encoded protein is CAWTEAGGSTGELFF.

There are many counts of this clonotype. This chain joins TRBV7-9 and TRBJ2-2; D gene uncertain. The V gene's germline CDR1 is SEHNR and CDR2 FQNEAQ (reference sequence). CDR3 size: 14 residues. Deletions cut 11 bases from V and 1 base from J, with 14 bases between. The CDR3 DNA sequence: TGTGCCCTTAGACTCAACATGAACACCGGGGAGCTGTTTTTT. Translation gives CALRLNMNTGELFF.

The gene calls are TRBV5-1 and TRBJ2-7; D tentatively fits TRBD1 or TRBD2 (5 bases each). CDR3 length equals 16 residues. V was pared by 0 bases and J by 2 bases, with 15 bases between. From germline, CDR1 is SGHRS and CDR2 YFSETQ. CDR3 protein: CASSLAGRQGAYEQYF. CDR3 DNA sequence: TGCGCCAGCAGCTTGGCGGGGCGGCAGGGAGCCTACGAGCAGTACTTC.

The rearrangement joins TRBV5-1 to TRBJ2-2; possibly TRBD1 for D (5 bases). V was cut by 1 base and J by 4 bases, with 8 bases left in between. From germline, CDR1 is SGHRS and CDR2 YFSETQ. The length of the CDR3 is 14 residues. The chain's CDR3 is CASSLQGSTGELFF. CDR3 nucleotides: TGCGCCAGCAGCTTGCAGGGCTCCACCGGGGAGCTGTTTTTT.

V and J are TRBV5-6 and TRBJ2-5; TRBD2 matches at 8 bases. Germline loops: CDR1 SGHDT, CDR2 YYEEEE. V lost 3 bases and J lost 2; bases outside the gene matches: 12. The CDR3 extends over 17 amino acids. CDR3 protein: CASSSSVRLAGQETQYF. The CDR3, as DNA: TGTGCCAGCAGCTCATCCGTCAGGTTAGCGGGACAAGAGACCCAGTACTTC.